A selection of T cell receptor beta chains follows, all from one sample in a study of PD-L1 blockade in urothelial cancer. Assay: immunoSEQ multiplex PCR; the TCRdb copy retains only in-frame clones and omits some. The sample shows 35,000 or so clones, around four fifths of them seen only once. The specimen was PBMCs, collected around atezolizumab (anti-PD-L1) treatment. Receptor source: a man aged 55 to 70 with urothelial cancer. The CDR3 runs from the conserved cysteine through the conserved F or W. A D gene is named only where the DNA matches it firmly. Clone size is given for some rows only: seen once, a few or many times, or a class if the clone is expanded.

TRBD1,TRBV7-9,TRBJ2-7,NA,TGTGCCAGCAGTGCAGGGGGCGCCGAGCAGTACTTC,CASSAGGAEQYF
TRBD2,TRBV5-6,TRBJ2-7,NA,TGTGCCAGCAGCTTGGGGCTCGGACTAGCGGGAGCCGAGCAGTACTTC,CASSLGLGLAGAEQYF
NA,TRBV7-2,TRBJ2-1,NA,TGTGCCAGCAGCTTAGCGGGGGCCAACTACAATGAGCAGTTCTTC,CASSLAGANYNEQFF
TRBD1,TRBV5-1,TRBJ1-1,NA,TGCGCCAGCAGCTTGAGAGGGGGCGGATCTGAAGCTTTCTTT,CASSLRGGGSEAFF
TRBD2,TRBV18,TRBJ2-2,NA,TGTGCCAGCTCACCTACTCTAGCGGGGGAGTTCACCGGGGAGCTGTTTTTT,CASSPTLAGEFTGELFF
NA,TRBV25-1,TRBJ2-1,few,TGTGCCAGCCGGGAAGGGGGCTCCTACAATGAGCAGTTCTTC,CASREGGSYNEQFF
NA,TRBV18,TRBJ1-2,NA,TGTGCCAGCTCACCCTCAGGGGACTATGGCTACACCTTC,CASSPSGDYGYTF
NA,TRBV7-2,TRBJ2-4,NA,TGTGCCAGCAGCTTAGTTGGGGTGGGGCAGGGAAACATTCAGTACTTC,CASSLVGVGQGNIQYF
NA,TRBV19,TRBJ2-5,NA,TGTGCCAGTAGACTCTCTCAAGAGACCCAGTACTTC,CASRLSQETQYF
NA,TRBV4-2,TRBJ2-3,NA,TGTGCCAGCAGCCAAGGGCGGCAAGATACGCAGTATTTT,CASSQGRQDTQYF
TRBD1,TRBV19,TRBJ1-5,once,TGTGCCAGTAGTCCCGACGACAGGGGTAATCAGCCCCAGCATTTT,CASSPDDRGNQPQHF
NA,TRBV28,TRBJ1-1,NA,TGTGCCAGTGGGGGGGGCGATATTAGAGCTTTCTTT,CASGGGDIRAFF
NA,TRBV6-1,TRBJ1-6,NA,TGTGCCAGCAGTGAATTTTCAGGGAATTCACCCCTCCACTTT,CASSEFSGNSPLHF
TRBD2,TRBV6-4,TRBJ2-1,NA,TGTGCCAGCAGTGAGGGGACTAGTATGGTAGGGAATGAGCAGTTCTTC,CASSEGTSMVGNEQFF
NA,TRBV6-5,TRBJ1-6,NA,TGTGCCAGCAGTTACACTCCGAGGGATTCACCCCTCCACTTT,CASSYTPRDSPLHF
NA,TRBV4-3,TRBJ2-1,NA,TGCGCCAGCAGCCAAGCGGGACGGAGGGGATCCAATGAGCAGTTCTTC,CASSQAGRRGSNEQFF
TRBD2,TRBV19,TRBJ2-1,NA,TGTGCCAGTAGTATTGGGACTAGCGGGAGGGCACTACCGTTCTTC,CASSIGTSGRALPFF
TRBD2,TRBV7-2,TRBJ2-7,NA,TGTGCCAGCCGGGGGGTCTCCTACGAGCAGTACTTC,CASRGVSYEQYF
NA,TRBV7-8,TRBJ1-4,NA,TGTGCCAGCAGCAATGGAGCAACTAATGAAAAACTGTTTTTT,CASSNGATNEKLFF
NA,TRBV4-3,TRBJ1-5,NA,TGCGCCAGCAGCCAAGAAGCCTTAAGCGATCAGCCCCAGCATTTT,CASSQEALSDQPQHF
TRBD1,TRBV19,TRBJ1-6,NA,TGTGCCAGTAGTCCCACAGGGGGCCGGAGCTCCTATAATTCACCCCTCCACTTT,CASSPTGGRSSYNSPLHF
NA,TRBV18,TRBJ2-2,NA,TGTGCCAGCTCAAGTGTTGCGGGCATGAACACCGGGGAGCTGTTTTTT,CASSSVAGMNTGELFF
NA,TRBV28,TRBJ1-1,NA,TGTGCCAGCACCTCGGGAGGGATGGGGAGAATGAACACTGAAGCTTTCTTT,CASTSGGMGRMNTEAFF
TRBD1,TRBV5-1,TRBJ1-4,few,TGCGCCAGCAGCTTAGACAGGGGCTTTAATGAAAAACTGTTTTTT,CASSLDRGFNEKLFF
NA,TRBV5-4,TRBJ1-2,few,TGTGCCAGCAGCCCAATAGACAGAGGCTATGGCTACACCTTC,CASSPIDRGYGYTF
NA,TRBV7-6,TRBJ2-3,NA,TGTGCCAGCAGCTCAGACTCATGGGATACGCAGTATTTT,CASSSDSWDTQYF